The rows below give T cell receptor beta chains drawn from one sample of a study of metastatic and nonmetastatic thyroid tumors. TCRdb re-called the PCR reads through MiXCR. The table has 20,000 to 25,000 clones, 15% to 19% seen once; the top ten hold about a fifth. Sequencing was done on a sample of blood. The receptor source for this set is a female donor with papillary thyroid cancer or a benign thyroid nodule (not recorded which). Some clones in this sample may be carry-over from other donors' samples. The CDR3 runs from the conserved cysteine through the conserved F or W. For some rows the clone size is stated as once, few or many, or as a class when expanded; others skip it.

v_call clone_size cdr3_aa
TRBV28 NA CASSPRQGWEPQHF
TRBV9 NA CASSPGLAGVYEQFF
TRBV7-2 NA CASSLSGQGSGELFF
TRBV20-1 many CSARGPVDSTDTQYF
TRBV28 NA CASSTTGNYGYTF
TRBV28 medium-sized CASSRDGNQPQHF
TRBV20-1 many CSASWLAGGGDTQYF
TRBV20-1 many CSAKIGTDTQYF
TRBV7-9 many CASSLGLQSTDTQYF
TRBV12-3/TRBV12-4 few CASSSEGYGDNVLTF
TRBV6-1 many CASCRVTNQPQHF
TRBV19 few CASSIKGTGTEAFF
TRBV7-8 many CASSPKEPGVGLSEDTQYF
TRBV6-1 medium-sized CASILQGTGNTIYF
TRBV27 few CASSTPGTGKVNEQFF
TRBV7-9 many CASSLRETGEQYF
TRBV9 many CASSPTSGVNTIYF
TRBV19 medium-sized CASGGGGPRPQHF
TRBV5-4 many CASSLAVEMNTEAFF
TRBV7-3 many CASSFSSSTDTQYF